Detailed here is one T cell receptor (beta chain). This clone has ten or more counts. Its antigen remains undetermined. Base qualities were left out, and no much larger clone turns up one base away. The sample comes from a study of intratumoral heterogeneity in liver cancer. Broadly, across the study: In the full approximately 13-patient cohort, the median age was 63 years and the majority of patients were male. To investigate intratumor heterogeneity, the study integrated RNA-seq, DNA sequencing, TCR-seq and SNP array data drawn from multiple regions of hepatocellular carcinoma specimens. A total of 71 multiregional samples from roughly 14 HCC patients, consisting of roughly 53 tumoral and about 20 adjacent nontumoral regions, were included in the overall cohort. Overall results and qualifications from the work: No significant difference in overall T cell clonality was found between tumor regions within either sequenced patient. In every sequenced patient, tumor region b showed significantly fewer unique T-cell clonal expansions than tumor region a. Limitations acknowledged by the authors included a relatively low number of patients and under-sampled representation of tumor-infiltrating lymphocytes. TCR sequencing was reported to confirm the RNA-seq-based estimates of regional differences in tumor-infiltrating lymphocyte burden.

The immunoSEQ assay was used to sequence TCR beta chain CDR3 regions from genomic DNA. Primers annealing to V and J segments amplified rearranged VDJ segments. Concerning the study's data processing: The ImmunoSeq Analyzer software was used to calculate clonality and richness metrics. Differentially abundant clones between regions were identified using Fisher's exact test plus a beta-binomial method for added stringency. In its TCRdb copy, this immuneACCESS table keeps in-frame sequences only and misses some clones. Where compared with another copy, unresolved V genes explain less than half of these, and the others have no known cause. For V, J and clone size, that table is used; D and trimming come from the DNA. This sample gives about 6,600 clones in total; 55% of them show up just once. In total, the top ten clones hold roughly 13% of the sample. CDR1 and CDR2 (SGHDT, YYEEEE) derive from the germline V gene. The CDR3 goes from the cysteine to the phenylalanine over 12 residues. Only the CDR3 region is kept as DNA, spanning 36 bases read in frame from base 1. V is cut by 3 bases and J by 10 bases, and the space between the germline ends is 11 bases.

Samples labelled H came from distinct, geographically separated regions of the hepatocellular carcinoma nodule. Every patient had early-stage hepatocellular carcinoma and received no therapy prior to surgical resection. Sampled areas lacked macroscopic evidence of necrosis or hemorrhage. TCR sequencing (ImmunoSeq) was performed on multiple regions from a couple of patients. Frozen resection tissue samples were collected at a distance of at least 1 cm from each other. Genomic DNA was isolated from bulk tissue with the DNeasy blood and tissue kit. The chain couples TRBV5-6 to TRBJ1-5; the D gene lacks a confident call. This sequence was found in a man between 65 and 85 years old with hepatocellular carcinoma. The material sequenced was tumor tissue, taken before any cancer treatment. CDR3 loop: CASSSPDLPQHF. The DNA reads TGTGCCAGCAGCTCGCCGGACTTACCCCAGCATTTT.